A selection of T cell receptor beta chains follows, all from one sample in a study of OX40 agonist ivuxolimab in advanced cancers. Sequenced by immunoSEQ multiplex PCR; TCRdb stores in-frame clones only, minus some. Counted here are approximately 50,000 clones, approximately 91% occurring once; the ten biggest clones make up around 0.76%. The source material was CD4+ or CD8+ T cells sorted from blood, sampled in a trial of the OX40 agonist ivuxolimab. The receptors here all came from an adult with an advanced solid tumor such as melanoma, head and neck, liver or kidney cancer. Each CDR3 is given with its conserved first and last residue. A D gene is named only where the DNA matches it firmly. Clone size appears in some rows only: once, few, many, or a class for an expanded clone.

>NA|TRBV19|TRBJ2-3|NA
CASSFARDTDTQYF
TGTGCCAGTAGTTTTGCCAGGGACACAGATACGCAGTATTTT
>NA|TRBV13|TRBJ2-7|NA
CASSRDEGGLYEQYF
TGTGCCAGCAGCCGAGATGAAGGGGGGCTCTACGAGCAGTACTTC
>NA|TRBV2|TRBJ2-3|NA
CASLFAGDTQYF
TGTGCCAGCCTCTTTGCCGGAGATACGCAGTATTTT
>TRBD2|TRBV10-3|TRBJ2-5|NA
CASSGTSGRGGETQYF
TGTGCCAGTTCCGGGACTAGCGGGAGAGGAGGAGAGACCCAGTACTTC
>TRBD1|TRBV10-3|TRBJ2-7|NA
CAIRGQGVDYEQYF
TGTGCCATCAGGGGACAGGGGGTGGATTACGAGCAGTACTTC
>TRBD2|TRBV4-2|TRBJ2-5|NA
CASSLSPGLAETQYF
TGTGCCAGCAGCCTATCTCCGGGACTAGCAGAGACCCAGTACTTC
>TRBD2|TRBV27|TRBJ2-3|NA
CASSLREVEGTDTQYF
TGTGCCAGCAGTTTACGGGAGGTCGAGGGCACAGATACGCAGTATTTT
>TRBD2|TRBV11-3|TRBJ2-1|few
CASSSNGLAGGAYNEQFF
TGTGCCAGCAGCTCCAATGGACTAGCGGGAGGAGCCTACAATGAGCAGTTCTTC
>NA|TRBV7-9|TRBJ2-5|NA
CASRWGQETQYF
TGTGCCAGCAGGTGGGGACAAGAGACCCAGTACTTC
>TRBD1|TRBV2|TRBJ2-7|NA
CASSPRTGTYEQYF
TGTGCCAGCAGCCCAAGGACAGGGACGTACGAGCAGTACTTC
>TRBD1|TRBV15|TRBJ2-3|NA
CATSRDGQDTDTQYF
TGTGCCACCAGCAGAGATGGACAGGACACAGATACGCAGTATTTT
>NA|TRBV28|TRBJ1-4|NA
CASRPGGVGEKLFF
TGTGCCAGCCGCCCAGGAGGCGTGGGTGAAAAACTGTTTTTT
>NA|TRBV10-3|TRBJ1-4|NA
CAISESSGFNEKLFF
TGTGCCATCAGTGAGTCGAGTGGGTTCAATGAAAAACTGTTTTTT
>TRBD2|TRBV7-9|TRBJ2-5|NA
CASSFSGTQETQYF
TGTGCCAGCAGCTTTAGCGGGACCCAAGAGACCCAGTACTTC
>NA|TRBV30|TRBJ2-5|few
CAWSVNLRGEETQYF
TGTGCCTGGAGTGTTAATCTCAGGGGGGAAGAGACCCAGTACTTC
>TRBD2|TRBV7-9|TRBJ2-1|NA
CASSSTGTSAYNEQFF
TGTGCCAGCAGCTCAACCGGGACTAGCGCGTACAATGAGCAGTTCTTC
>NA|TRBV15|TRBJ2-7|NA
CATSRGPRDAYEQYF
TGTGCCACCAGCAGGGGCCCACGAGATGCCTACGAGCAGTACTTC
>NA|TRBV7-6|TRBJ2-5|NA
CASSLVDGKETQYF
TGTGCCAGCAGCTTAGTTGACGGGAAAGAGACCCAGTACTTC
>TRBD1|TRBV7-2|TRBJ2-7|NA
CASSLAGQGPYEQYF
TGTGCCAGCAGCTTAGCGGGACAGGGCCCCTACGAGCAGTACTTC
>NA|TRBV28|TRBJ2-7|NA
CASSLRYEQYF
TGTGCCAGCAGTCTTAGGTACGAGCAGTACTTC
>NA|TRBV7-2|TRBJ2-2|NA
CASSFDSGELFF
TGTGCCAGCAGCTTTGACAGCGGGGAGCTGTTTTTT
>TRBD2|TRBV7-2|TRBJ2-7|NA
CASSQSGRRYEQYF
TGTGCCAGCAGCCAAAGCGGGAGGCGCTACGAGCAGTACTTC
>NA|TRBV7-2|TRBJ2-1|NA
CASSLEGFTYNEQFF
TGTGCCAGCAGCTTAGAGGGTTTCACCTACAATGAGCAGTTCTTC
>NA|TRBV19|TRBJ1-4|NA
CASSIETGTNEKLFF
TGTGCCAGTAGTATAGAAACGGGAACTAATGAAAAACTGTTTTTT
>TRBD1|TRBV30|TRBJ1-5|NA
CAWSTDRLNQPQHF
TGTGCCTGGAGTACGGACAGGCTCAATCAGCCCCAGCATTTT
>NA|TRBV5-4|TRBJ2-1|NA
CASSIILTGEQFF
TGTGCCAGCAGCATCATCCTCACCGGAGAGCAGTTCTTC
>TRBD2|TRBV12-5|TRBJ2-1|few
CASGLVPGLAGVGSYNEQFF
TGTGCTAGTGGTTTGGTACCAGGACTAGCGGGAGTGGGCTCCTACAATGAGCAGTTCTTC
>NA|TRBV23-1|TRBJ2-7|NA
CANQNEAYEQYF
TGCGCCAACCAGAACGAGGCCTACGAGCAGTACTTC
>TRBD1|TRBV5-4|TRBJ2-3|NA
CASSLGQGLDTQYF
TGTGCCAGCAGCTTGGGACAGGGCTTAGATACGCAGTATTTT
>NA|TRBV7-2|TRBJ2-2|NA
CASSLAPGVGTGELFF
TGTGCCAGCAGCTTAGCTCCGGGAGTGGGCACCGGGGAGCTGTTTTTT
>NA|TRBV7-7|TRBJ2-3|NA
CASSPGLPPETDTQYF
TGTGCTAGCAGCCCCGGACTCCCCCCGGAGACAGATACGCAGTATTTT
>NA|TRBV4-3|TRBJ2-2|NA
CASSQVNTGTGELFF
TGCGCCAGCAGCCAAGTTAACACGGGCACCGGGGAGCTGTTTTTT
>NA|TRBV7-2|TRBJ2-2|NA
CASSLRAGRNTGELFF
TGTGCCAGCAGCTTAAGGGCGGGAAGGAACACCGGGGAGCTGTTTTTT
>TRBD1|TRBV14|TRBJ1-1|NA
CASSPGTGAPRTEAFF
TGTGCCAGCAGCCCCGGGACAGGGGCCCCCCGCACTGAAGCTTTCTTT
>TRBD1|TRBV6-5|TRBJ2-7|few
CASSYWRGQGYEQYF
TGTGCCAGCAGTTACTGGAGGGGACAGGGCTACGAGCAGTACTTC
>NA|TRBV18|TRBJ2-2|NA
CASSTRRDNTGELFF
TGTGCCAGCTCGACACGGCGGGACAACACCGGGGAGCTGTTTTTT
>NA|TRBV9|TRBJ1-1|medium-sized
CASSVDWNTEAFF
TGTGCCAGCAGCGTAGACTGGAACACTGAAGCTTTCTTT
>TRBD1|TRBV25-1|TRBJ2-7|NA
CATRQGARREQYF
TGTGCCACCCGACAGGGGGCGCGACGCGAGCAGTACTTC
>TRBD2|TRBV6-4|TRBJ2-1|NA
CASSGLAGGRSEQFF
TGTGCCAGCAGCGGACTAGCGGGAGGGAGGAGTGAGCAGTTCTTC
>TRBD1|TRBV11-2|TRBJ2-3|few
CASSDRDRATDTQYF
TGTGCCAGCAGCGATAGGGACAGGGCGACAGATACGCAGTATTTT
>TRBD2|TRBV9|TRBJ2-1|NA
CASSVMGLAGVNEQFF
TGTGCCAGCAGCGTGATGGGACTAGCGGGAGTGAATGAGCAGTTCTTC
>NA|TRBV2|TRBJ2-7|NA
CASSVQVGPYEQYF
TGTGCCAGCAGTGTACAGGTAGGGCCCTACGAGCAGTACTTC
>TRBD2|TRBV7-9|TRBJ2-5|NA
CASSLFGAGGGETQYF
TGTGCCAGCAGCTTATTCGGCGCGGGAGGGGGGGAGACCCAGTACTTC
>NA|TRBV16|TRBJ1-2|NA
CASSQSGRSYGYTF
TGTGCCAGCAGCCAATCTGGCAGGAGCTATGGCTACACCTTC
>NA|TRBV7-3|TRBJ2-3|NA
CASSLNAGADTQYF
TGTGCCAGCAGCTTAAATGCAGGGGCAGATACGCAGTATTTT
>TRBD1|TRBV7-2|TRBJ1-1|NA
CASSQQGGGVNTEAFF
TGTGCCAGCAGCCAACAGGGGGGTGGCGTGAACACTGAAGCTTTCTTT
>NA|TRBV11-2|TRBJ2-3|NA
CASSSNLGTDTQYF
TGTGCCAGCAGCTCCAATTTGGGGACAGATACGCAGTATTTT
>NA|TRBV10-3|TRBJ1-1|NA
CAISAGHFMNTEAFF
TGTGCCATCAGTGCGGGACACTTCATGAACACTGAAGCTTTCTTT
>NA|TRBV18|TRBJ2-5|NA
CASSSQREETQYF
TGTGCCAGCTCCAGCCAGAGAGAAGAGACCCAGTACTTC
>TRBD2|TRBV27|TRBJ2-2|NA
CASSLTSGRALGTGELFF
TGTGCCAGCAGTTTAACTAGCGGGAGGGCCCTCGGCACCGGGGAGCTGTTTTTT
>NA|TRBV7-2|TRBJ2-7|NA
CASSVSAISSYEQYF
TGTGCCAGCAGCGTTAGCGCTATCAGCTCCTACGAGCAGTACTTC
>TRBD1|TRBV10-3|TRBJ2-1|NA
CAISEWTGENNEQFF
TGTGCCATCAGTGAGTGGACAGGGGAAAACAATGAGCAGTTCTTC
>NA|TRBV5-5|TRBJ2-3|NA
CASSLDPSSSDTQYF
TGTGCCAGCAGCTTGGATCCTAGCTCTTCAGATACGCAGTATTTT
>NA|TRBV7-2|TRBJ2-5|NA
CASSLSGSWETQYF
TGTGCCAGCAGCTTAAGTGGGAGCTGGGAGACCCAGTACTTC
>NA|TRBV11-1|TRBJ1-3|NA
CASSLALGSGNTIYF
TGTGCCAGCAGCTTAGCGTTGGGCTCTGGAAACACCATATATTTT
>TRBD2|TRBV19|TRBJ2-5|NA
CASSRRMIAGRETQYF
TGTGCCAGTAGTAGGAGGATGATAGCGGGAAGGGAGACCCAGTACTTC
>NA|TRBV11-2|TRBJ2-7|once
CASSVDPSSYEQYF
TGTGCCAGCAGCGTAGACCCGTCCTCCTACGAGCAGTACTTC
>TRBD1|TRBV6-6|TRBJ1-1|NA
CASSSGGLDTEAFF
TGTGCCAGCAGCTCAGGGGGCTTGGACACTGAAGCTTTCTTT
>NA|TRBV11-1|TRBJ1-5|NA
CASSFQINQPQHF
TGTGCCAGCAGCTTCCAGATCAATCAGCCCCAGCATTTT